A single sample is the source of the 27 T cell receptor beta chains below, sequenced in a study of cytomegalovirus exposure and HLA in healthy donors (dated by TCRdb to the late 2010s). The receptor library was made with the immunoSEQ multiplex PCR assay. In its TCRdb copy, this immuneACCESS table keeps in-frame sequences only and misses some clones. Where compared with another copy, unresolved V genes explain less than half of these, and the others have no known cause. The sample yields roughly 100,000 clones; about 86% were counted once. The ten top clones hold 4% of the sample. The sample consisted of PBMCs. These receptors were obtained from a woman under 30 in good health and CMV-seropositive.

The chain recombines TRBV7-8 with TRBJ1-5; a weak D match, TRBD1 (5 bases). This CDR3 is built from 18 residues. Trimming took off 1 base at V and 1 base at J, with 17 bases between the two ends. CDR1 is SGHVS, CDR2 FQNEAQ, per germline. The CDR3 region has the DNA TGTGCCAGCAGCTTAGGATATCGACAGAGACAGAGCAATCAGCCCCAGCATTTT. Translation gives CASSLGYRQRQSNQPQHF.

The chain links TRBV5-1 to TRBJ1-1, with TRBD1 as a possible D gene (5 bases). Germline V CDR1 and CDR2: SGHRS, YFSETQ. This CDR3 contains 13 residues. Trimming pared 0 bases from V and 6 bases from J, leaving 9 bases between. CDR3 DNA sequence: TGCGCCAGCAGCTTGGCAGGGCGGTCTGAAGCTTTCTTT. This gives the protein CASSLAGRSEAFF.

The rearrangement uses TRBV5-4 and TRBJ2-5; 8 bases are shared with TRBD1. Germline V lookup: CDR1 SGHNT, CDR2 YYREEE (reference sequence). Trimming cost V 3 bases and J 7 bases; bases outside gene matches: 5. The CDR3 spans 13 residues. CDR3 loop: CASSSGQGGTQYF. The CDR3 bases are TGTGCCAGCAGCTCCGGACAGGGAGGGACCCAGTACTTC.

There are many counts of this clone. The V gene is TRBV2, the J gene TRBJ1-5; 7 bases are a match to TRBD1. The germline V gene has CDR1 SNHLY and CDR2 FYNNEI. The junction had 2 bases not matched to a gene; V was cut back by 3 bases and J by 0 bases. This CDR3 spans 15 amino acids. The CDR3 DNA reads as TGTGCCAGCAGTGAGGGACAGTATAGCAATCAGCCCCAGCATTTT. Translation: CASSEGQYSNQPQHF.

This CDR3 reads CASSAPGGLHEQFF. The CDR3 nucleotides are TGTGCCAGCAGCGCCCCAGGGGGGCTTCATGAGCAGTTCTTC. The rearrangement links TRBV9 to TRBJ2-1; D is possibly TRBD1 (7 bases). V gave up 3 bases and J gave up 8 bases, with 15 bases separating them. The CDR3 extends over 14 amino acids. Germline V CDR1 and CDR2: SGDLS, YYNGEE.

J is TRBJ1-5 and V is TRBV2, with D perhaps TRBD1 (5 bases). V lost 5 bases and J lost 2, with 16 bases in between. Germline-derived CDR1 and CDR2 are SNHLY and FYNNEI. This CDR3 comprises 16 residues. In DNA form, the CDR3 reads TGTGCCAGCAGTAGAAGCGCGGGGGAGGGCAATCAGCCCCAGCATTTT. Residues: CASSRSAGEGNQPQHF.

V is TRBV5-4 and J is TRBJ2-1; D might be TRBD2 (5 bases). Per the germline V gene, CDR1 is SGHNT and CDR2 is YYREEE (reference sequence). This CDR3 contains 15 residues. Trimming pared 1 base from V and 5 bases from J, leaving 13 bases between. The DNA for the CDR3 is TGTGCCAGCAGCTTGCAGCTAGCATCCAACAATGAGCAGTTCTTC. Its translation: CASSLQLASNNEQFF.

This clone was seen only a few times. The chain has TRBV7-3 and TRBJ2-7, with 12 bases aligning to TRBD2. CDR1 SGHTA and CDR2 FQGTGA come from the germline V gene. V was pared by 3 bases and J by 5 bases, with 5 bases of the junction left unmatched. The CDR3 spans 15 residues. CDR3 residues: CASSFSPSGRDEQYF. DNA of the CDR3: TGTGCCAGCAGCTTTAGCCCTAGCGGGAGGGACGAGCAGTACTTC.

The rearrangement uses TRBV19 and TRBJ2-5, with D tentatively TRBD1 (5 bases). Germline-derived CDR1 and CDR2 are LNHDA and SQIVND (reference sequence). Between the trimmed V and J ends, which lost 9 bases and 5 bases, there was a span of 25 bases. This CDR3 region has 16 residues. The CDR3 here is CASLSWGRDNYETQYF. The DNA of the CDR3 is TGTGCCAGCCTGTCGTGGGGCAGGGATAATTACGAGACCCAGTACTTC.

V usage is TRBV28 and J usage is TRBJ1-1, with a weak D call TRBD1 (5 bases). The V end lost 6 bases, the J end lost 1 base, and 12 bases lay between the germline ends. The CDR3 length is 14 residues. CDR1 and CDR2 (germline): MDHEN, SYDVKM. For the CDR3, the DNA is TGTGCCAGCAGCCCGAGTACAGGGAACACTGAAGCTTTCTTT. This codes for CASSPSTGNTEAFF.

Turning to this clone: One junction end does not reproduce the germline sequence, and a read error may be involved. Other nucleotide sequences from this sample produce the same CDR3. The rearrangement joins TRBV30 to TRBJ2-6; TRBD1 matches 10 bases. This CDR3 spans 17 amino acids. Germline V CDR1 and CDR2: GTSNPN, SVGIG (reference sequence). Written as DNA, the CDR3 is TGTGCTTGGAGTGGGACAGGGGCTACCTCTGGGGCCAACGTCCTGACTTTC. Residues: CAWSGTGATSGANVLTF.

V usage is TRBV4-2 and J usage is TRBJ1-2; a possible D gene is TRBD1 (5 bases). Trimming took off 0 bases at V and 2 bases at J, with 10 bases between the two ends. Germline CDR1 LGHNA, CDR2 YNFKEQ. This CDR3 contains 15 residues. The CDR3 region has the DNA TGTGCCAGCAGCCAAGACTTCAGGGTAAACTATGGCTACACCTTC. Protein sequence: CASSQDFRVNYGYTF.

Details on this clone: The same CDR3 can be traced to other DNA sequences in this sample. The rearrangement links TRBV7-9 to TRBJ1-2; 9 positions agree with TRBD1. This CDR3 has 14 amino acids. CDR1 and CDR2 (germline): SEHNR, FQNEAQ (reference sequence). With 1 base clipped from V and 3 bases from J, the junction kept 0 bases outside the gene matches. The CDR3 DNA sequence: TGTGCCAGCAGCTTAGGACAGGGGGACTATGGCTACACCTTC. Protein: CASSLGQGDYGYTF.

The CDR3 region is CASSPAGSGSPGTGELFF. In nucleotides, the CDR3 is TGCGCCAGCAGTCCGGCGGGTAGCGGGAGTCCGGGGACCGGGGAGCTGTTTTTT. This chain uses TRBV5-1 with TRBJ2-2; 9 bases agree with TRBD2. The CDR3 is 18 amino acids. V lost 5 bases and J lost 5; bases outside the gene matches: 16. From germline, CDR1 is SGHRS and CDR2 YFSETQ.

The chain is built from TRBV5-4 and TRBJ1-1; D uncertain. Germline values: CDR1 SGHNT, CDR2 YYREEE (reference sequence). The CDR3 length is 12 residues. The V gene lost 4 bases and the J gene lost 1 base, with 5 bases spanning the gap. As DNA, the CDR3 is TGTGCCAGCAGCCGCGGGAACACTGAAGCTTTCTTT. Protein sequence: CASSRGNTEAFF.

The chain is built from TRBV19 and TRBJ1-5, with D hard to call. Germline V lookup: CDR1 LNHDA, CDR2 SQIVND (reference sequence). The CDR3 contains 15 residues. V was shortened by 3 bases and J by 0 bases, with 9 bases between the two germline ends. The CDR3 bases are TGTGCCAGTAGTATCGAGGAGATTAGCAATCAGCCCCAGCATTTT. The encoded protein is CASSIEEISNQPQHF.

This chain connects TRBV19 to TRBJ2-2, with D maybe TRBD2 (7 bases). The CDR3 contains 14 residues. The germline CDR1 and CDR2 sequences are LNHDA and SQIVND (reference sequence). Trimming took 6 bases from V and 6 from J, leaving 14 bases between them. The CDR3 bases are TGTGCCAGTAGCCTTGAGGGGGGGCCCGGGGAGCTGTTTTTT. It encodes CASSLEGGPGELFF.

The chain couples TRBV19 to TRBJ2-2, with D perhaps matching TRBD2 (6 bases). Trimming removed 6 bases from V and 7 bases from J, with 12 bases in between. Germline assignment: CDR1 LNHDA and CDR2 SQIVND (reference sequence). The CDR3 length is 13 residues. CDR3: CASSSREFGELFF. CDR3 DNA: TGTGCCAGTAGCTCTCGGGAGTTCGGGGAGCTGTTTTTT.

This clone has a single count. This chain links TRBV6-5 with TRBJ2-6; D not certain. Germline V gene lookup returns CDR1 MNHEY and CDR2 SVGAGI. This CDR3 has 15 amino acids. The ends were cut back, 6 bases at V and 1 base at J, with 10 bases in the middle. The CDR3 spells CASRKFGSGANVLTF. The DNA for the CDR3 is TGTGCCAGCAGGAAATTCGGTTCTGGGGCCAACGTCCTGACTTTC.

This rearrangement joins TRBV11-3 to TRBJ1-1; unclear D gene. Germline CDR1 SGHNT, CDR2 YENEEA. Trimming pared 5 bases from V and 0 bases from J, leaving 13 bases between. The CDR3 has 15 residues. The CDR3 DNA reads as TGTGCCAGCAGCCACGGAGGACGGTTGAACACTGAAGCTTTCTTT. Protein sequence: CASSHGGRLNTEAFF.

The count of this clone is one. The DNA of the CDR3 is TGTGCCAGCAGCCCAGGCTCTGGAAACACCATATATTTT. It is translated as CASSPGSGNTIYF. V usage is TRBV7-6 and J usage is TRBJ1-3; D uncertain. The CDR3 has 13 amino acids. Germline V CDR1 and CDR2: SGHVS, FNYEAQ. The V gene lost 5 bases and the J gene lost 0 bases, with 5 bases spanning the gap.

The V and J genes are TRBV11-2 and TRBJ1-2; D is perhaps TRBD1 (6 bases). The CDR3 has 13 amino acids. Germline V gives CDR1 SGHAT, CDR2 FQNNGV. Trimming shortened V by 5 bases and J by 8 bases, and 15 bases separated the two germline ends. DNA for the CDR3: TGTGCCAGCAGCATCCCTCAGGGGCCGGGCTACACCTTC. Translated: CASSIPQGPGYTF.

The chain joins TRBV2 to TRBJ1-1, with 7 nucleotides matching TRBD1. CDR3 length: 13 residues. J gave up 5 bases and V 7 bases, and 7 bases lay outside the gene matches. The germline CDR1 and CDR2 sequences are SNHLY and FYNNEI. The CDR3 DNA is TGTGCCAGCATCCGACAGGGACGGACTGAAGCTTTCTTT. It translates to CASIRQGRTEAFF.

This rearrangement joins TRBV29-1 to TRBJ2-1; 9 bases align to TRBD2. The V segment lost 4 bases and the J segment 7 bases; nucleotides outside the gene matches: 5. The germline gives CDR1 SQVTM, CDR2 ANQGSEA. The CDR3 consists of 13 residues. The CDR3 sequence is CSVGWAGGNEQFF. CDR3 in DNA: TGCAGCGTTGGTTGGGCGGGGGGGAATGAGCAGTTCTTC.

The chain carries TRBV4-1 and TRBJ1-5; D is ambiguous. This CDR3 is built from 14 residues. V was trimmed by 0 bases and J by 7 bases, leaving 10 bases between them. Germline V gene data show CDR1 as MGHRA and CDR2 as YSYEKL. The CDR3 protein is CASSQDQREQPQHF. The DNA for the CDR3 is TGCGCCAGCAGCCAAGATCAGCGGGAACAGCCCCAGCATTTT.

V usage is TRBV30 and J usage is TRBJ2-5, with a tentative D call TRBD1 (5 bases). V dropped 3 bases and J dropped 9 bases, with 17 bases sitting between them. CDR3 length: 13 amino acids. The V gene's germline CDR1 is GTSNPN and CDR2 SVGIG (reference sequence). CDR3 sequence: CAWSALDLGAQYF. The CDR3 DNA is TGTGCCTGGAGCGCTCTAGACCTAGGGGCCCAGTACTTC.

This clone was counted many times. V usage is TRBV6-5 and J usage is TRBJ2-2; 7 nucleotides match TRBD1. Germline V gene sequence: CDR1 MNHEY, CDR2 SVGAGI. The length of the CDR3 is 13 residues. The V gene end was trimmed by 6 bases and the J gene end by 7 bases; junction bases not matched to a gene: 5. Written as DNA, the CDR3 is TGTGCCAGCAGAACAGGGGAAGTCGGGGAGCTGTTTTTT. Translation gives CASRTGEVGELFF.